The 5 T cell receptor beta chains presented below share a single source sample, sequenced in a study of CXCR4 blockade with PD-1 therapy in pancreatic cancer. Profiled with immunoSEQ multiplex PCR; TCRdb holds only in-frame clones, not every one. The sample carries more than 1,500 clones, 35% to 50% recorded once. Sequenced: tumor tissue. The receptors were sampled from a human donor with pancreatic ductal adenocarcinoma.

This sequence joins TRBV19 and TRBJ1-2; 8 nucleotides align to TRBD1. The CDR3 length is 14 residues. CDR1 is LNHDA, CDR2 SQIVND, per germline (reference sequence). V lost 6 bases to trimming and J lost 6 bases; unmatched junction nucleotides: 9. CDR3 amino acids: CASSDRGPFNGYTF. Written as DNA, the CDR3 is TGTGCCAGTAGCGACAGGGGACCCTTTAATGGCTACACCTTC.

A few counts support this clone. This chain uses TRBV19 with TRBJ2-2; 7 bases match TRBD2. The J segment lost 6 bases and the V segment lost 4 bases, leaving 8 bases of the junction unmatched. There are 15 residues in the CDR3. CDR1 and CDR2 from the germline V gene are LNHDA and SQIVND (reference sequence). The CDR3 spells CASSTRDSGPGELFF. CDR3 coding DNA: TGTGCCAGTAGTACCCGGGATAGCGGGCCCGGGGAGCTGTTTTTT. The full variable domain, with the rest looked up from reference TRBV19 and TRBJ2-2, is DGGITQSPKYLFRKEGQNVTLSCEQNLNHDAMYWYRQDPGQGLRLIYYSQIVNDFQKGDIAEGYSVSREKKESFPLTVTSAQKNPTAFYLCASSTRDSGPGELFFGEGSRLTVL.

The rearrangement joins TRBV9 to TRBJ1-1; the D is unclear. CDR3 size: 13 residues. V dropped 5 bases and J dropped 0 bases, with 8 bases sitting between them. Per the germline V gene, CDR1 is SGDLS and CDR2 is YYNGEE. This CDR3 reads CASSGDLNTEAFF. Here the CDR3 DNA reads TGTGCCAGCAGTGGGGATCTGAACACTGAAGCTTTCTTT.

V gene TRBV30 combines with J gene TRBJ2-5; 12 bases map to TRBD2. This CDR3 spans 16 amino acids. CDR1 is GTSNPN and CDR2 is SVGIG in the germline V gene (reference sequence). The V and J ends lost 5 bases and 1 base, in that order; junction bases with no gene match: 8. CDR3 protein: CAWGPGTSGFQETQYF. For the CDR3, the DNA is TGTGCCTGGGGCCCCGGGACTAGCGGGTTCCAAGAGACCCAGTACTTC.

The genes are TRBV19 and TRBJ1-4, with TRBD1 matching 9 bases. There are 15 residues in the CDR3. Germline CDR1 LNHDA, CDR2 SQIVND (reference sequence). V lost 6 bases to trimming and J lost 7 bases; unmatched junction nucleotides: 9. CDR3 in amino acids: CASSNTGTGREKLFF. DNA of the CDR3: TGTGCCAGTAGCAACACCGGGACAGGGCGTGAAAAACTGTTTTTT.